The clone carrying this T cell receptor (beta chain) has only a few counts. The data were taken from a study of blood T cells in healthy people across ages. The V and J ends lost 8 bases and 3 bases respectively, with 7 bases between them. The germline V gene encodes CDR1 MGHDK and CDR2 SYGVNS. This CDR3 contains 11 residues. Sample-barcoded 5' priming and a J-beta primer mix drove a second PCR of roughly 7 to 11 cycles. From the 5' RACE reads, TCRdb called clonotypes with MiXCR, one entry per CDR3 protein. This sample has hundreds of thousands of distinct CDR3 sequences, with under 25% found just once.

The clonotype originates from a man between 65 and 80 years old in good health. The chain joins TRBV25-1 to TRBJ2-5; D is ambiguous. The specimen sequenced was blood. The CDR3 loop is CASVVEETQYF. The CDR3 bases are TGTGCCAGCGTAGTAGAAGAGACCCAGTACTTC. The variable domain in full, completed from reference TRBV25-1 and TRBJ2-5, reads EADIYQTPRYLVIGTGKKITLECSQTMGHDKMYWYQQDPGMELHLIHYSYGVNSTEKGDLSSESTVSRIRTEHFPLTLESARPSHTSQYLCASVVEETQYFGPGTRLLVL.